This TCR beta chain derives from a study of blood T cell repertoires in COVID-19. This CDR3 is built from 15 residues. CDR1 is MNHEY and CDR2 is SVGAGI in the germline V gene. The V gene lost 2 bases and the J gene lost 1 base, with 11 bases spanning the gap. In the original processing: Amplification with reference gene primers provided the estimates of nucleated cell counts. TCRdb keeps only in-frame clones here, not all; method: immunoSEQ multiplex PCR. That table supplies the V and J calls and clone size; D and trimming were determined from the DNA. This table holds over 200,000 clones, around three quarters found once.

The sample was peripheral blood. The J gene is TRBJ1-1, the V gene TRBV6-5; D may be TRBD1 (5 bases). This clonotype was obtained from a woman aged 80 or older with acute or convalescent COVID-19. The CDR3 DNA reads as TGTGCCAGCAGTTACCAGACAGCTCAGAACACTGAAGCTTTCTTT. This gives the protein CASSYQTAQNTEAFF.